The 15 T cell receptor beta chains in this list originate from one sample, sequenced in a study of early T cells in non-severe SARS-CoV-2 infection. One entry per CDR3 protein results from TCRdb running MiXCR on the 5' RACE reads. Among approximately 9,900 distinct CDR3 sequences listed, about 4.8% were seen once. Sequencing was done on a sample of whole blood. These receptors all stem from an adult who was a healthcare worker with PCR-confirmed SARS-CoV-2 infection or an uninfected control (not recorded which).

In its sample, this clonotype was seen many times. The chain employs TRBV12-3 or TRBV12-4 and TRBJ2-1; 9 bases are shared with TRBD2. This CDR3 contains 17 residues. The ends lost 8 bases at V and 4 bases at J; junction bases unmatched: 15. The CDR3 spells CASRANLAGAFYNEQFF. DNA for the CDR3: TGTGCCAGCCGTGCCAATTTAGCGGGGGCTTTTTACAATGAGCAGTTCTTC.

Only a few counts were recorded for this clonotype. This sequence joins TRBV6-4 and TRBJ1-1, with no clear D. CDR3 length: 14 residues. Trimming removed 6 bases at V and 1 base at J, with 12 bases between. In germline, CDR1 is MRHNA, CDR2 SNTAGT. The CDR3 loop is CASRGLHENTEAFF. As DNA, the CDR3 is TGTGCCAGCAGGGGCCTCCACGAGAACACTGAAGCTTTCTTT.

This clonotype was seen ten or more times. The chain is built from TRBV20-1 and TRBJ2-1, with 8 positions matching TRBD1. This CDR3 is built from 14 residues. Looked up from germline, CDR1 is DFQATT and CDR2 is SNEGSKA (reference sequence). The V segment lost 1 base and the J segment 3 bases; nucleotides outside the gene matches: 2. This CDR3 reads CSARAGGFYNEQFF. CDR3 DNA sequence: TGCAGTGCTAGAGCAGGGGGCTTCTACAATGAGCAGTTCTTC.

This clonotype has ten or more counts. The rearrangement uses TRBV30 and TRBJ1-1; D gene ambiguous. Germline V gene lookup returns CDR1 GTSNPN and CDR2 SVGIG (reference sequence). CDR3 length equals 15 residues. Trimming removed 4 bases from V and 0 bases from J, with 15 bases in between. The CDR3 loop is CAWTETRYLNTEAFF. CDR3 nucleotide sequence: TGTGCCTGGACAGAGACCCGGTATTTGAACACTGAAGCTTTCTTT.

This clonotype rates as medium-sized. J is TRBJ2-7 and V is TRBV10-3; D is unclear. CDR1 is ENHRY and CDR2 is SYGVKD in the germline V gene. The CDR3 is 15 amino acids. The germline V and J ends were trimmed by 3 bases and 7 bases, with 19 bases remaining between them. CDR3 DNA sequence: TGTGCCATCAGTGATTTTCCGGAGAGCAGGAGAGAGCAGTACGTC. Amino acid sequence: CAISDFPESRREQYV.

There are many counts of this clonotype. The chain uses TRBV9 and TRBJ2-5, with unresolved D. V was shortened by 3 bases and J by 0 bases, with 12 bases between the two germline ends. CDR1 and CDR2 (germline): SGDLS, YYNGEE. The length of the CDR3 is 15 residues. The CDR3 sequence: CASSGPGPNQETQYF. CDR3 DNA sequence: TGTGCCAGCAGCGGACCCGGGCCAAACCAAGAGACCCAGTACTTC.

By sample fraction, this clonotype is medium-sized. The chain employs TRBV11-2 and TRBJ2-1; 11 positions agree with TRBD2. The CDR3 is 16 residues long. From germline, CDR1 is SGHAT and CDR2 FQNNGV. The trim removed 5 bases at V and 6 bases at J, leaving 9 bases unmatched. The CDR3 DNA reads TGTGCCAGCAGCCGTACTAGCGGGAGACTACGCAATGAGCAGTTCTTC. Amino acid sequence: CASSRTSGRLRNEQFF.

In this sample, this clonotype is medium-sized. This rearrangement joins TRBV30 to TRBJ1-1; 8 bases are a match to TRBD1. The CDR3 covers 13 residues. V lost 4 bases and J lost 4; bases outside the gene matches: 5. Germline V gives CDR1 GTSNPN, CDR2 SVGIG (reference sequence). CDR3: CAWTGQGATEAFF. The CDR3 DNA follows: TGTGCCTGGACCGGTCAGGGGGCCACTGAAGCTTTCTTT.

Many counts were recorded for this clonotype. The chain has TRBV7-9 and TRBJ1-4; possible D gene TRBD1, 5 bases. CDR1 SEHNR and CDR2 FQNEAQ come from the germline V gene (reference sequence). V lost 5 bases and J 0 bases, leaving 7 bases between the germline ends. There are 14 residues in the CDR3. In DNA, the CDR3 is TGTGCCAGCAGCCGGACAACAACTAATGAAAAACTGTTTTTT. Residues: CASSRTTTNEKLFF.

This clonotype is medium-sized by share. CDR3 sequence (DNA): TGTGCCAGCAGCCAGACTAGCGGGAACTACAATGAGCAGTTCTTC. It encodes CASSQTSGNYNEQFF. V gene TRBV3-1 combines with J gene TRBJ2-1, with 11 positions matching TRBD2. Germline V gene lookup returns CDR1 LGHDT and CDR2 YNNKEL (reference sequence). This CDR3 is built from 15 residues. V gave up 3 bases and J gave up 3 bases; unmatched junction bases: 1.

In its sample, this clonotype ranks as medium-sized. This chain uses TRBV20-1 with TRBJ2-1; the match to TRBD2 covers 9 bases. The CDR3 covers 19 residues. The J segment lost 5 bases and the V segment lost 6 bases, leaving 23 bases of the junction unmatched. Germline V gene sequence: CDR1 DFQATT, CDR2 SNEGSKA (reference sequence). In DNA form, the CDR3 reads TGCAGTGCCACATCGATATGGGTAGCGGGAGCGGGGGTGGACAATGAGCAGTTCTTC. Translation gives CSATSIWVAGAGVDNEQFF.

By share, this clonotype ranks as medium-sized. This chain uses TRBV6-5 with TRBJ2-1; D could derive from TRBD1 or TRBD2 (5 bases each). The CDR3 length is 13 residues. CDR1 is MNHEY, CDR2 SVGAGI, per germline. The V end lost 10 bases, the J end lost 4 bases, and 14 bases lay between the germline ends. The CDR3 DNA is TGTGCCACCCAACGGGGCGCTTACAATGAGCAGTTCTTC. Its translation: CATQRGAYNEQFF.

In its sample, this clonotype was seen many times. The chain uses TRBV28 and TRBJ2-4; 9 positions match TRBD1. Losses at the gene ends were 6 bases for V and 1 base for J; bases not matched to a gene: 10. CDR1 MDHEN and CDR2 SYDVKM come from the germline V gene. The CDR3 is 17 residues long. The CDR3 DNA reads TGTGCCAGCAGCCACCCCGCCGGGACAGGGGCCAAAAACATTCAGTACTTC. Amino acids: CASSHPAGTGAKNIQYF.

This clonotype is classed as medium-sized (0.01 to 0.1%). The chain links TRBV29-1 to TRBJ2-5, with a tentative D call TRBD1 (6 bases). CDR3 size: 12 residues. Per the germline V gene, CDR1 is SQVTM and CDR2 is ANQGSEA. V was trimmed by 7 bases and J by 3 bases, leaving 12 bases between them. CDR3 residues: CSAGTQEETQYF. CDR3 nucleotide sequence: TGCAGCGCCGGGACACAGGAAGAGACCCAGTACTTC.

This clonotype is labeled as medium-sized. J is TRBJ2-3 and V is TRBV3-1, with D possibly TRBD2 on 6 matching bases. Trimming took off 1 base at V and 4 bases at J, with 12 bases between the two ends. Germline CDR1 reads LGHDT; CDR2 reads YNNKEL (reference sequence). The length of the CDR3 is 15 residues. The CDR3 loop is CASSQGGEVADTQYF. The CDR3 DNA is TGTGCCAGCAGCCAAGGAGGGGAGGTGGCAGATACGCAGTATTTT.